The T cell receptor beta chain described here comes from a study of blood T cell repertoires in COVID-19. Source study methods: Estimated nucleated cell counts came from reference gene primer amplification. Produced via immunoSEQ multiplex PCR; TCRdb's table is partial and in-frame only. That table furnishes V, J and clone size, whereas the DNA furnished D and trimming. The sample includes about 130,000 clones, approximately 85% of them seen just once. V shed 3 bases, J shed 2 bases, and the junction held 2 bases outside the gene matches. Germline V lookup: CDR1 MNHEY, CDR2 SMNVEV (reference sequence). This CDR3 comprises 14 residues.

Sequencing used peripheral blood. The receptor was derived from an elderly man with active or convalescent COVID-19. V and J are TRBV27 and TRBJ1-2, with TRBD1 matching 8 bases. In DNA form, the CDR3 reads TGTGCCAGCAGTTTTACAGGGGGAAACTATGGCTACACCTTC. This translates into CASSFTGGNYGYTF.